The clone carrying this TCR beta chain showed up just a few times. The antigen is unknown. TCRdb passed the 5' RACE reads through MiXCR, listing each CDR3 protein once. This sample yields roughly 750,000 distinct CDR3 sequences, of which 21% are seen a single time; 4.3% belongs to the top ten. The V gene lost 2 bases and the J gene lost 6 bases, with 19 bases spanning the gap. The germline V gene has CDR1 SGHTA and CDR2 FQGNSA. The CDR3 is 17 residues long. This record comes from a study of identical twins. Whole-study results and caveats: Insertions were fewer in abundant cord blood beta clonotypes, whereas memory repertoires showed none of this pattern. Twins shared beta out-of-frame sequences in excess, but this excess was weaker.

These data were also reused for a study on T cells expressing NK-cell markers. That report notes: Repertoires of TCR beta were obtained from T cells sorted as CD3+CD56+NKG2C+, CD3+CD56+NKG2C- and CD3+CD56-NKG2C+.

The sequenced material came from PBMCs. This sequence originates from a woman in her late teens or twenties in good health. The chain links TRBV7-2 to TRBJ2-2; D might be TRBD2 (5 bases). CDR3 protein: CASSLFTLRAVPGELFF. The CDR3, as DNA: TGTGCCAGCAGCTTATTCACCCTGAGGGCGGTTCCCGGGGAGCTGTTTTTT.